This TCR beta chain came from a study of blood T cell repertoires in COVID-19. The CDR3 runs 15 residues. Germline CDR1 and CDR2: SGHTA and FQGNSA. The trim removed 2 bases at V and 6 bases at J, leaving 7 bases unmatched. Under the authors' procedure: Amplification from reference gene primers served as the basis for estimated nucleated cell counts. The table came from immunoSEQ multiplex PCR; TCRdb's copy has only in-frame clones and leaves some out. Clone size and V and J calls were adopted from that table, with D and trimming inferred from the DNA. The top ten clones hold 1.5% to 2% of a sample with approximately 300,000 clones, 86% of them seen once.

This receptor was identified in a woman between 50 and 59 years old with acute or convalescent COVID-19. The sample consisted of peripheral blood. The chain joins TRBV7-2 to TRBJ1-2; 9 nucleotides align to TRBD1. Here the CDR3 reads CASSLLGQGRHGYTF. CDR3 bases: TGTGCCAGCAGCTTACTCGGACAGGGGAGGCATGGCTACACCTTC.